A selection of T cell receptor beta chains follows, all from one sample in a study of T cells in Graves' hyperthyroidism and ophthalmopathy. TCRdb processed the multiplex PCR reads anew with MiXCR; each CDR3 protein has one entry. The sample holds approximately 600,000 distinct CDR3 sequences, 15% to 20% seen once. What was sequenced was blood. The source is a young woman with Graves' hyperthyroidism. Both conserved end residues are part of each CDR3. The order of the fields is J gene, V gene, CDR3 protein.

J: TRBJ2-5; V: TRBV9; CDR3: CASSVQGKETQYF
J: TRBJ1-1; V: TRBV18; CDR3: CASSPVAGAEGEAFF
J: TRBJ2-1; V: TRBV4-3; CDR3: CASSRGTGAGELNEQFF
J: TRBJ1-4; V: TRBV6-4; CDR3: CASGRERVATNEKLFF
J: TRBJ2-7; V: TRBV20-1; CDR3: CSAPSGYEQYF
J: TRBJ2-5; V: TRBV12-3/TRBV12-4; CDR3: CASSAGTSGSLFGETQYF
J: TRBJ2-7; V: TRBV3-1; CDR3: CASSQDLAGYYEQYF
J: TRBJ1-5; V: TRBV2; CDR3: CASKSRTNQPQHF
J: TRBJ1-5; V: TRBV6-1; CDR3: CAARDRVLYSGNQPQHF
J: TRBJ2-7; V: TRBV27; CDR3: CASSSRLDGYEQYF
J: TRBJ2-1; V: TRBV20-1; CDR3: CSAREWAKEQFF
J: TRBJ2-7; V: TRBV28; CDR3: CASSLVPHGHYEQYF
J: TRBJ2-1; V: TRBV3-1; CDR3: CASSQSGTGYNEQFF
J: TRBJ1-2; V: TRBV4-2; CDR3: CASSPRAGDNYGYTF
J: TRBJ2-3; V: TRBV10-3; CDR3: CATRIDDRTDTQYF
J: TRBJ2-7; V: TRBV28; CDR3: CASTARGYEQYF